The T cell receptor beta chain under discussion was sequenced for a study of CD8+CD57+ T cells in acquired aplastic anemia. Study information: Sorted CD4+ and CD8+ cell DNA averaged about 3 ug. Whole-study results and caveats: Approximately 28 CD8+ CDR3 sequences were shared between patients and controls.

Sequenced patients had shown CD8+CD57+ cell expansion by flow cytometry. Patients had not yet gotten any therapy when their blood was taken for sampling. The V gene lost 0 bases and the J gene lost 7 bases, with 17 bases spanning the gap. Germline CDR1 and CDR2: SGDLS and YYNGEE. The CDR3 has 16 residues. This clonotype has at least ten counts. Its specificity is not known. It was genomic DNA that served as the template for profiling TCR beta VDJ and CDR3. TCRdb fed the reads into MiXCR, producing one record per CDR3 protein. The sample has hundreds of thousands of distinct CDR3 sequences, roughly half seen once.

This receptor was taken from a human donor with aplastic anemia. The sample taken for sequencing was sorted CD4+, CD8+, or CD8+CD57+ T cells (not recorded which) from PBMCs. This rearrangement joins TRBV9 to TRBJ2-1; D gene uncertain. The CDR3 DNA is TGTGCCAGCAGCGTAGATCTGGACGTCATTATAAATGAGCAGTTCTTC. It is translated as CASSVDLDVIINEQFF.